The sequence of this TCR beta chain was determined in a study of blood T cells in healthy people across ages. This CDR3 has 20 amino acids. The trim removed 2 bases at V and 0 bases at J, leaving 16 bases unmatched. Germline V lookup: CDR1 KGHDR, CDR2 SFDVKD. Primed by a sample-barcoded 5' primer and a J-beta primer mix, a second PCR proceeded for about 6 to 12 cycles. MiXCR, applied by TCRdb to the 5' RACE reads, yields one record per CDR3 protein. The sample lists about 1,400,000 distinct CDR3 sequences, 42% occurring once. Notes on the study in general: A strong correlation was seen between TCR beta diversity and naive T cell percentage.

About this clonotype: Its antigen remains unknown.

This chain uses TRBV24-1 with TRBJ2-7; 9 nucleotides align to TRBD1. The TCR comes from a woman under 30 in good health. The sample was blood. Here the CDR3 DNA reads TGTGCCACCAGTGATTCACTCCGGGACAGGGTTTTGGTTAGCTCCTACGAGCAGTACTTC. Translation: CATSDSLRDRVLVSSYEQYF.